The entry below describes one T cell receptor (beta chain). This CDR3 comprises 13 residues. Germline CDR1 reads MGHRA; CDR2 reads YSYEKL. These data originate in a study of T cells expressing NK-cell markers. Study-wide background: Sorted CD3+CD56+NKG2C+, CD3+CD56+NKG2C- and CD3+CD56-NKG2C+ T-cell subsets were beta-chain profiled.

TCRdb derives one entry per CDR3 protein from the 5' RACE reads, leaving out DNA. Its listing shows about 150,000 distinct CDR3 sequences. V usage is TRBV4-1 and J usage is TRBJ1-4; the D call from TCRdb, TRBD1, cannot be confirmed without DNA. The sample taken for sequencing was blood T cells: a sorted CD56 or NKG2C T cell subset, CD4+ or CD8+ T cells, or bulk PBMC T cells (not recorded which). This receptor was identified in a woman in her fifties or sixties in good health. CDR3 amino acids: CASSQDSGQKLFF.